Shown below are 10 T cell receptor beta chains from a single sample sequenced in a study of tumor and adjacent non-tumor tissue in lung cancer. TCRbeta libraries were built with three rounds of nested PCR, modified from ARM-PCR. TCRdb analysed the multiplex PCR reads with MiXCR anew, one entry per CDR3 protein. The sample consists of fewer than 150,000 distinct CDR3 sequences, 66% of them appearing once. No cell sorting was done before RNA was extracted from the tissue. Sequenced: lung tumor tissue. These receptor sequences come from a man aged 55 to 70 with small cell lung cancer.

Worth noting for this clonotype: One junction end disagrees with the germline gene, perhaps due to a read error. The chain joins TRBV4-2 to TRBJ2-2; 8 nucleotides align to TRBD1. The CDR3 length is 18 residues. Germline V gene sequence: CDR1 LGHNA, CDR2 YNFKEQ. CDR3 coding DNA: TGTGCCAGCAGCCAAGATGGGGACAGGAGACGGAACACCGGGGAGCTGTTGTTT. Its translation: CASSQDGDRRRNTGELLF.

This clonotype has a count of ten or more. The chain joins TRBV11-2 to TRBJ2-1; D uncertain. This CDR3 has 15 residues. From germline, CDR1 is SGHAT and CDR2 FQNNGV. Trimming pared 5 bases from V and 2 bases from J, leaving 13 bases between. CDR3: CASSNSPVAYNEQFF. CDR3 nucleotide sequence: TGTGCCAGCAGCAACTCCCCCGTAGCCTACAATGAGCAGTTCTTC. Full variable domain (rest looked up from reference TRBV11-2 and TRBJ2-1): EAGVAQSPRYKIIEKRQSVAFWCNPISGHATLYWYQQILGQGPKLLIQFQNNGVVDDSQLPKDRFSAERLKGVDSTLKIQPAKLEDSAVYLCASSNSPVAYNEQFFGPGTRLTVL.

Of note for this clonotype: The junction does not match germline at one end; this may be a read error. This rearrangement joins TRBV12-3 or TRBV12-4 to TRBJ2-3, with 13 bases fitting TRBD2. The CDR3 spans 16 residues. The CDR3 nucleotides are TGTACCAGCAGCCTCGGACTAGCGGGAGAGACAGATACGCAGTATTTT. Translation gives CTSSLGLAGETDTQYF.

In its sample, this clonotype was seen a few times. An end of the junction does not agree with germline; a read error may underlie this. The J gene is TRBJ2-5, the V gene TRBV12-3 or TRBV12-4; no clear D gene. CDR3 length: 13 amino acids. Written as DNA, the CDR3 is TGTGCCAGCAGTTTAGTGGGTAGGCAGTCGATTGACTTC. This encodes CASSLVGRQSIDF.

CDR3 loop: CSAGGQGLNQPQHF. CDR3 nucleotide sequence: TGCAGTGCGGGGGGACAGGGCCTCAATCAGCCCCAGCATTTT. The rearrangement links TRBV20-1 to TRBJ1-5; TRBD1 matches 9 bases. This CDR3 has 14 residues. Trimming at V came to 6 bases and at J to 3 bases, leaving 6 bases not matched to a gene. Looked up from germline, CDR1 is DFQATT and CDR2 is SNEGSKA (reference sequence).

As to this clonotype: This may be a read error, as it is one base from a much larger clone. The chain combines TRBV20-1 with TRBJ1-2; D possibly corresponds to TRBD1 (5 bases). Germline V gene lookup returns CDR1 DFQATT and CDR2 SNEGSKA (reference sequence). The V end lost 2 bases, the J end lost 3 bases, and 16 bases lay between the germline ends. There are 15 residues in the CDR3. CDR3 bases: TGCAGTGCTAGACTTTGGGGGAATTCAGACTATGGCTACACCTTC. This encodes CSARLWGNSDYGYTF.

Comment on this clonotype: A clone one base away is much larger, so this may be a read error. The CDR3 coding sequence is TGTGCCTGGAGTGTAAAGCCTCATGTTTGGGGGAATGAGCAGTTCTTC. Amino acids: CAWSVKPHVWGNEQFF. This rearrangement joins TRBV30 to TRBJ2-1; D tentatively fits TRBD1 or TRBD2 (5 bases each). With 0 bases removed from V and 7 bases from J, the gap between germline ends came to 19 bases. The CDR3 consists of 16 residues. CDR1 and CDR2 (germline): GTSNPN, SVGIG (reference sequence).

Comment on this clonotype: Just one base apart from a much larger clone, this may be a read error. V and J are TRBV20-1 and TRBJ1-1, with D hard to call. Per germline, CDR1 DFQATT and CDR2 SNEGSKA (reference sequence). Trimming took off 6 bases at V and 0 bases at J, with 17 bases between the two ends. CDR3 size: 15 residues. CDR3 DNA sequence: TGCAGTGCCAAAGGCAGTGCGAATATGAACACTGAAGCTTTCTTT. Translation: CSAKGSANMNTEAFF.

Concerning this clonotype: An end of the junction differs from the germline gene, which may be a read error. This chain uses TRBV20-1 with TRBJ2-3; perhaps TRBD2 as D (5 bases). This CDR3 contains 16 residues. The V gene's germline CDR1 is DFQATT and CDR2 SNEGSKA (reference sequence). The CDR3, as DNA: TGCAGTACTAGAGATCGGCCGGGTAGGAACACAGATGCGCAGTATTTT. Amino acids: CSTRDRPGRNTDAQYF.

Remarks on this clonotype: It is unclear where the CDR3 begins or ends on the DNA, so no DNA is shown, and the CDR3 is as TCRdb lists it. The rearrangement joins TRBV11-3 to TRBJ2-2; TRBD1 reflects the table's D call only, with no check against the DNA. The length of the CDR3 is 14 amino acids, counting both ends. The germline gives CDR1 SGHNT, CDR2 YENEEA. The CDR3 protein is CASSVGRGTGEPFF.